This TCR beta chain comes out of a study of shared clonotypes between healthy human individuals. Study-wide points: Rarefaction demonstrated incomplete sorted-subset sequencing despite large depth. The expectation was that sequencing depth would affect clonotype sharing among donors.

Comments on this clone: The antigen remains undetermined.

Sequenced by immunoSEQ multiplex PCR; TCRdb stores in-frame clones only, minus some. This table has 1,400,000 or so clones, 98% appearing once. V dropped 0 bases and J dropped 2 bases, with 7 bases sitting between them. Germline CDR1 and CDR2: MGHDK and SYGVNS. The CDR3 extends over 14 amino acids. The clonotype was recovered from a man aged 25 to 40 in good health. Sequencing was done on a sample of naive CD4+ T cells sorted from blood. The subset here: CD45RA+ positively selected. The gene calls are TRBV25-1 and TRBJ1-2; D uncertain. This chain's CDR3 is CASSEYAGNYGYTF. CDR3 DNA: TGTGCCAGCAGTGAATATGCCGGGAACTATGGCTACACCTTC.